This TCR beta chain derives from a study of PD-1 blockade in classical Hodgkin lymphoma. Study conclusions and caveats: Repertoire difference causes, possibly disease activity or prior therapy, remain undefined. Relapsed/refractory patients reportedly had lower baseline diversity than newly diagnosed patients. By C4D1 there was a significant rise in CD4+ TCR diversity but not in CD8+ TCR diversity.

This clone came up once. Antigen unknown. Germline V gives CDR1 SGHDT, CDR2 YYEEEE. The CDR3 has 15 residues. V shed 4 bases and J shed 3 bases, with 14 bases lying between them. Time point of the sample: cycle 4 day 1 (C4D1), after 6 weeks of nivolumab. Each patient's relapse followed autologous stem cell transplantation, and brentuximab vedotin exposure varied. Out of thawed PBMCs, magnetic negative selection purified CD4+ T cells. The assay was immunoSEQ multiplex PCR, and TCRdb's table has in-frame clones only and misses some. Of about 27,000 clones listed, about 85% are singletons. The rearrangement joins TRBV5-6 to TRBJ2-1; D gene ambiguous. This TCR was recovered from a human donor with classical Hodgkin lymphoma. This specimen consisted of CD4+ T cells from blood, obtained before the fourth cycle of nivolumab. The CDR3 loop reads CASSSDSRVYNEQFF. The CDR3 coding sequence is TGTGCCAGCAGCAGCGACTCGCGCGTCTACAATGAGCAGTTCTTC.